This T cell receptor beta chain was captured in a study of blood T cells in healthy people across ages. Notes on the study in general: Changes in expanded clonotypes were possibly confounded, as the CMV status of donors was unknown.

Germline CDR1 MDHEN, CDR2 SYDVKM. The germline V and J ends were trimmed by 4 bases and 2 bases, with 9 bases remaining between them. The CDR3 loop spans 13 amino acids. This clonotype was counted many times. Its antigen is undetermined. Primers used in a second PCR of roughly 6 to 12 cycles were a sample-barcoded 5' primer and a J-beta primer mix. In TCRdb, the 5' RACE reads were re-called with MiXCR into one record per CDR3 protein. The table includes hundreds of thousands of distinct CDR3 sequences, roughly 26% detected once. There were healthy Caucasian individuals from Russia, aged about 6 to 100, serving as donors. PBMCs were isolated at a quantity of at least 7 million per sample.

The sample taken for sequencing was blood. The receptor comes from a woman of 80 years or more in good health. The chain links TRBV28 to TRBJ2-7; unclear D gene. CDR3 loop: CASSSGPTYEQYF. CDR3 DNA: TGTGCCAGCAGTTCCGGACCGACCTACGAGCAGTACTTC.